What follows are 27 T cell receptor beta chains derived from one specimen sequenced in a study of Graves' ophthalmopathy and Graves' hyperthyroidism. Investigators amplified TCR beta CDR3 regions from RNA transcripts. HTBI primers served in a first-round RT-PCR, which a second-round multiplex PCR followed. TCRdb redid the calling of the multiplex PCR reads with MiXCR, one entry per CDR3 protein. Here the sample spans over 450,000 distinct CDR3 sequences, approximately 15% being singletons. What was sequenced was blood. These receptor sequences come from a woman aged 25 to 45 with Graves' ophthalmopathy.

This clonotype was found once. The junction shows a germline mismatch at one end, possibly a read error. V is TRBV12-3 or TRBV12-4 and J is TRBJ1-5; weak D call: TRBD1 (5 bases). The CDR3 runs to 14 residues. The CDR3, as DNA: TGTGCCATCAGTTCCCAGGACAACAATCAGCCCCAACATTTT. This sequence encodes CAISSQDNNQPQHF.

This clonotype has at least ten counts. The V gene is TRBV27, the J gene TRBJ2-7, with D unclear. Germline V gene lookup returns CDR1 MNHEY and CDR2 SMNVEV (reference sequence). Deletions cut 3 bases from V and 0 bases from J, with 9 bases between. CDR3 size: 14 residues. CDR3: CASSFLHSSYEQYF. CDR3 nucleotide sequence: TGTGCCAGCAGTTTTCTCCATAGCTCCTACGAGCAGTACTTC.

This chain uses TRBV15 with TRBJ2-2; D remains unclear. V was shortened by 3 bases and J by 5 bases, with 7 bases between the two germline ends. This CDR3 comprises 13 residues. CDR1 is LNHNV, CDR2 YYDKDF, per germline (reference sequence). In nucleotides, the CDR3 is TGTGCCACCAGCAGTACAGCTACCGGGGAGCTGTTTTTT. The encoded protein is CATSSTATGELFF.

This clonotype was detected only once. This chain links TRBV12-3 or TRBV12-4 with TRBJ2-7; TRBD2 might be the D (6 bases). This CDR3 is built from 15 residues. Trimming removed 5 bases at V and 6 bases at J, with 20 bases between. This CDR3 is CASSPQVLAMGEQYF. CDR3 DNA sequence: TGTGCCAGCAGTCCACAAGTACTAGCCATGGGCGAGCAGTACTTC.

This rearrangement joins TRBV28 to TRBJ2-2; TRBD2 matches 13 bases. Germline trimming cut 4 bases from V and 8 bases from J; bases unmatched to any gene: 10. Germline CDR1 is MDHEN and CDR2 is SYDVKM. The CDR3 spans 17 residues. The CDR3 nucleotides are TGTGCCAGCAGTTCAACCGGGACTAGCGGGATCAGAGGGGAGCTGTTTTTT. Translating gives CASSSTGTSGIRGELFF.

In its sample, this clonotype was seen many times. This sequence joins TRBV20-1 and TRBJ2-4; TRBD1 matches 10 bases. This CDR3 spans 14 amino acids. Germline V gene data show CDR1 as DFQATT and CDR2 as SNEGSKA (reference sequence). As DNA, the CDR3 is TGCAGCGGGGACAGGGGAAATGGGCAAAACATTCAGTACTTC. Amino acids: CSGDRGNGQNIQYF.

This clonotype has at least ten counts. The V call is TRBV27, the J call TRBJ1-2, with 7 bases lining up with TRBD1. Looked up from germline, CDR1 is MNHEY and CDR2 is SMNVEV (reference sequence). After removal of 6 bases from V and 4 bases from J, the junction contained 8 bases not matched to a gene. The CDR3 sequence is 14 residues long. As DNA, the CDR3 is TGTGCCAGCAGATCGACCGGGACAGCCTATGGCTACACCTTC. Translation: CASRSTGTAYGYTF.

This clonotype was seen ten or more times. The chain uses TRBV20-1 and TRBJ1-1; tentative D call: TRBD1 (6 bases). V was clipped by 0 bases and J by 5 bases, with 13 bases between them. CDR1 and CDR2 from the germline V gene are DFQATT and SNEGSKA (reference sequence). This CDR3 region has 14 residues. CDR3 nucleotide sequence: TGCAGTGCTAGAGAGGTGGGGGCGCGAACTGAAGCTTTCTTT. This gives the protein CSAREVGARTEAFF.

This clonotype was detected many times. The chain carries TRBV5-1 and TRBJ1-5; D call uncertain. Trimming stripped 4 bases from V and 7 bases from J, with 24 bases between. This CDR3 region has 17 residues. Germline V lookup: CDR1 SGHRS, CDR2 YFSETQ. The chain's CDR3 is CASSPTEEWGIGQPQHF. The CDR3 nucleotides read TGCGCCAGCAGCCCCACCGAGGAGTGGGGAATAGGGCAGCCCCAGCATTTT.

This clonotype was seen more than once but under ten times. The chain combines TRBV2 with TRBJ1-6; D gene uncertain. Deletions cut 6 bases from V and 6 bases from J, with 15 bases between. CDR3 length: 15 residues. Germline V CDR1 and CDR2: SNHLY, FYNNEI. CDR3 DNA: TGTGCCAGCAGAGCCGACGGGCCAGCTAATTCACCCCTCCACTTT. Translated, it gives CASRADGPANSPLHF.

This clonotype was counted at least ten times. The chain uses TRBV9 and TRBJ2-5; no clear D. Germline values: CDR1 SGDLS, CDR2 YYNGEE. The CDR3 length is 15 residues. Trimming removed 0 bases at V and 1 base at J, with 10 bases between. CDR3 sequence (DNA): TGTGCCAGCAGCGTAGAGGGCAGAGTCCAAGAGACCCAGTACTTC. Translation gives CASSVEGRVQETQYF.

There are many counts of this clonotype. This rearrangement joins TRBV15 to TRBJ1-5; a possible D gene is TRBD1 (6 bases). The CDR3 has 16 residues. The V gene lost 4 bases and the J gene lost 0 bases, with 13 bases spanning the gap. Germline CDR1 LNHNV, CDR2 YYDKDF (reference sequence). The CDR3 DNA is TGTGCCACCAGCAAATCCAGACAGGCTAGCAATCAGCCCCAGCATTTT. This codes for CATSKSRQASNQPQHF.

Many counts were recorded for this clonotype. This sequence joins TRBV9 and TRBJ1-2; D gene ambiguous. CDR3 length: 16 residues. V was cut by 0 bases and J by 4 bases, with 16 bases left in between. From germline, CDR1 is SGDLS and CDR2 YYNGEE. The CDR3 loop is CASSVGPRAPSYGYTF. The CDR3 nucleotides are TGTGCCAGCAGCGTAGGTCCTCGAGCACCTTCCTATGGCTACACCTTC.

This clonotype was recorded at least ten times. This sequence joins TRBV7-9 and TRBJ1-1; no clear D gene. CDR3 size: 12 residues. Looked up from germline, CDR1 is SEHNR and CDR2 is FQNEAQ (reference sequence). Trimming pared 5 bases from V and 7 bases from J, leaving 11 bases between. CDR3 DNA: TGTGCCAGCAGCCCGGCACTCATTGAAGCTTTCTTT. Protein product: CASSPALIEAFF.

Worth noting for this clonotype: One junction end disagrees with the germline gene, perhaps due to a read error. This rearrangement joins TRBV12-3 or TRBV12-4 to TRBJ2-5; the D call may be TRBD1 or TRBD2 (5 bases each). This CDR3 contains 13 residues. DNA of the CDR3: TGCGCCAGCAGCCGGGACCACCAAGAGACCCAGTACTTC. Protein: CASSRDHQETQYF.

This clonotype appeared a single time. Since a much larger clone is just one base distant, this may be a read error. The V call is TRBV19, the J call TRBJ2-2, with D unclear. This CDR3 spans 14 amino acids. The germline V gene has CDR1 LNHDA and CDR2 SQIVND (reference sequence). The V end was cut by 5 bases, the J end by 4 bases, with 11 bases between. The CDR3: CASSLSEITGELFF. The CDR3 region has the DNA TGTGCCAGTAGTCTTAGTGAGATCACCGGGGAGCTGTTTTTT.

This clonotype appeared many times. The chain employs TRBV6-5 and TRBJ2-7; D gene unclear. Germline CDR1 is MNHEY and CDR2 is SVGAGI. The V end lost 8 bases, the J end lost 3 bases, and 17 bases lay between the germline ends. This CDR3 is 14 amino acids long. Here the CDR3 reads CASSRGRNLYEQYF. The CDR3, as DNA: TGTGCCAGCTCTCGAGGACGGAACCTCTACGAGCAGTACTTC.

This clonotype appeared many times. The chain couples TRBV9 to TRBJ2-4; D is uncertain. The CDR3 spans 14 residues. The V gene lost 1 base and the J gene lost 0 bases, with 5 bases spanning the gap. The germline V gene encodes CDR1 SGDLS and CDR2 YYNGEE. CDR3 coding DNA: TGTGCCAGCAGCGTATCTCCAGCCAAAAACATTCAGTACTTC. Its protein is CASSVSPAKNIQYF.

In its sample, this clonotype was seen a few times. This sequence joins TRBV11-2 and TRBJ2-7, with D unclear. The CDR3 length is 12 residues. V lost 5 bases and J 7 bases, leaving 12 bases between the germline ends. In germline, CDR1 is SGHAT, CDR2 FQNNGV. CDR3 DNA: TGTGCCAGCAGCCGACAAGGGCTGGAGCAGTACTTC. Its protein product is CASSRQGLEQYF.

The CDR3 region is CASSDAGGGETQYF. CDR3 nucleotide sequence: TGTGCCAGTAGTGATGCGGGTGGGGGAGAGACCCAGTACTTC. The chain couples TRBV19 to TRBJ2-5; D possibly matches TRBD1 or TRBD2 (5 bases each). Germline CDR1 reads LNHDA; CDR2 reads SQIVND (reference sequence). With 5 bases removed from V and 4 bases from J, the gap between germline ends came to 14 bases. The CDR3 contains 14 residues.

This clonotype was recorded a few times. The genes are TRBV30 and TRBJ1-2, with D possibly TRBD1 on 5 matching bases. Germline CDR1 and CDR2: GTSNPN and SVGIG (reference sequence). The CDR3 spans 14 residues. V was pared by 5 bases and J by 6 bases, with 19 bases between. The CDR3 DNA is TGTGCCTGGTCTCTGGGACTCACGCAAAATGGCTACACCTTC. Its protein is CAWSLGLTQNGYTF.

This clonotype was detected ten times or more. The chain recombines TRBV27 with TRBJ2-7; maybe TRBD2 (5 bases). V lost 2 bases and J 2 bases, leaving 10 bases between the germline ends. The CDR3 is 14 amino acids. CDR1 is MNHEY and CDR2 is SMNVEV in the germline V gene (reference sequence). The CDR3 spells CASSLAGYTYEQYF. The CDR3 nucleotides are TGTGCCAGCAGTTTAGCGGGCTATACCTACGAGCAGTACTTC.

This clonotype was seen repeatedly, ten times or more. The rearrangement joins TRBV5-1 to TRBJ1-6; D possibly corresponds to TRBD1 (5 bases). With 0 bases removed from V and 8 bases from J, the gap between germline ends came to 9 bases. Germline lookup yields CDR1 SGHRS and CDR2 YFSETQ. There are 14 residues in the CDR3. CDR3 sequence: CASSLGDRYSPLHF. In DNA form, the CDR3 reads TGCGCCAGCAGCTTGGGGGACCGATATTCACCCCTCCACTTT.

There are many counts of this clonotype. CDR3 DNA: TGTGCCAGCAGCCAAAGCTTGGGACTCAGGGGCTATGGCTACACCTTC. Residues: CASSQSLGLRGYGYTF. V usage is TRBV3-1 and J usage is TRBJ1-2; tentatively, D is TRBD1 (6 bases). Trimming left V 2 bases short and J 4 bases short, with 17 bases between. The CDR3 has 16 amino acids. Germline V gene data show CDR1 as LGHDT and CDR2 as YNNKEL (reference sequence).

The rearrangement uses TRBV28 and TRBJ2-7, with D possibly matching TRBD2 (6 bases). The CDR3 is 13 residues long. The V end lost 8 bases, the J end lost 4 bases, and 15 bases lay between the germline ends. Germline loops: CDR1 MDHEN, CDR2 SYDVKM. CDR3 nucleotide sequence: TGTGCCAGCTCGGGGGTTGTGGAATACGAGCAGTACTTC. It is translated as CASSGVVEYEQYF.

This clonotype was detected ten times or more. The chain uses TRBV6-1 and TRBJ1-5, with D perhaps TRBD1 (6 bases). The CDR3 has 14 residues. With 7 bases removed from V and 6 bases from J, the gap between germline ends came to 16 bases. The germline CDR1 and CDR2 sequences are MNHNS and SASEGT. CDR3 protein: CASTRGGLGQPQHF. CDR3 DNA sequence: TGTGCCAGCACCCGAGGGGGTTTGGGTCAGCCCCAGCATTTT.

This clonotype was counted many times. The chain uses TRBV27 and TRBJ2-2; D gene uncertain. Trimming removed 4 bases from V and 1 base from J, with 7 bases in between. The CDR3 is 14 amino acids. Germline CDR1 is MNHEY and CDR2 is SMNVEV (reference sequence). CDR3 sequence reads: CASSSPRNTGELFF. The CDR3 region has the DNA TGTGCCAGCAGTTCCCCCAGGAACACCGGGGAGCTGTTTTTT.